What follows are 9 T cell receptor beta chains derived from one specimen sequenced in a study of cytomegalovirus exposure and HLA in healthy donors. PCR amplification relied on 60 Vbeta primers (plus 13 Jbeta primers). Profiled with immunoSEQ multiplex PCR; TCRdb holds only in-frame clones, not every one. This sample has around 190,000 clones; more than 75% occur once, and the top ten carry 1.6%. Sequencing used PBMCs. These receptors originate from a woman aged 45 to 65 in good health and CMV-seronegative.

V gene TRBV18 combines with J gene TRBJ1-3; maybe TRBD1 (6 bases). The CDR3 sequence is 17 residues long. Trimming took off 3 bases at V and 0 bases at J, with 15 bases between the two ends. Germline V gene data show CDR1 as KGHSH and CDR2 as LQKENI. This CDR3 reads CASSPTQTGSSGNTIYF. For the CDR3, the DNA is TGTGCCAGCTCACCTACCCAAACAGGGAGCTCTGGAAACACCATATATTTT.

The V gene is TRBV18, the J gene TRBJ2-3, with a possible D match to TRBD2 (6 bases). Germline assignment: CDR1 KGHSH and CDR2 LQKENI. V was clipped by 4 bases and J by 2 bases, with 16 bases between them. The CDR3 length is 16 residues. This CDR3 reads CASSLKEGSFTDTQYF. The CDR3, as DNA: TGTGCCAGCTCACTGAAGGAGGGCAGCTTCACAGATACGCAGTATTTT.

The chain is built from TRBV13 and TRBJ2-3; TRBD1 matches at 8 bases. The V gene's germline CDR1 is PRHDT and CDR2 FYEKMQ (reference sequence). Trimming took 2 bases from V and 0 from J; bases not matched to a gene: 1. The CDR3 is made up of 15 amino acids. CDR3 loop: CASSLRTGSTDTQYF. CDR3 DNA sequence: TGTGCCAGCAGCTTACGGACAGGGAGCACAGATACGCAGTATTTT.

This clone has more than one count but fewer than ten. The J gene is TRBJ1-5, the V gene TRBV11-2; D is possibly TRBD1 (6 bases). Trimming cost V 5 bases and J 7 bases, with 18 bases left between them. The CDR3 sequence is 15 residues long. Germline values: CDR1 SGHAT, CDR2 FQNNGV. As DNA, the CDR3 is TGTGCCAGCAGCGCCGGGACATTTGGTGAGCAGCCCCAGCATTTT. The encoded protein is CASSAGTFGEQPQHF.

V and J are TRBV2 and TRBJ1-2, with TRBD1 matching over 11 bases. V gave up 6 bases and J gave up 8 bases; unmatched junction bases: 5. Germline CDR1 is SNHLY and CDR2 is FYNNEI. This CDR3 has 13 residues. The CDR3 loop is CASRGDRGGGYTF. In DNA, the CDR3 is TGTGCCAGCAGAGGGGACAGGGGGGGCGGCTACACCTTC.

This clone was seen just once. This sequence joins TRBV14 and TRBJ1-1, with no clear D. The CDR3 sequence is 14 residues long. Germline CDR1 is SGHDN and CDR2 is FVKESK. Trimming shortened V by 0 bases and J by 12 bases, and 17 bases separated the two germline ends. CDR3 region: CASSQDLYSLLTFF. The CDR3 nucleotides read TGTGCCAGCAGCCAAGATCTGTACAGCCTTCTGACTTTCTTT. Based on the CDR3 plus reference TRBV14 and TRBJ1-1, the full variable domain is EAGVTQFPSHSVIEKGQTVTLRCDPISGHDNLYWYRRVMGKEIKFLLHFVKESKQDESGMPNNRFLAERTGGTYSTLKVQPAELEDSGVYFCASSQDLYSLLTFFGQGTRLTVV.

This chain joins TRBV5-1 and TRBJ2-2; weak D call: TRBD2 (5 bases). The CDR3 spans 16 residues. Germline values: CDR1 SGHRS, CDR2 YFSETQ. The ends were cut back, 4 bases at V and 0 bases at J, with 13 bases in the middle. As DNA, the CDR3 is TGCGCCAGCAGCCCCGTACCGGGAACGAACACCGGGGAGCTGTTTTTT. As protein: CASSPVPGTNTGELFF.

On this clone: Different DNA sequences within this sample yield the same CDR3. V gene TRBV7-2 combines with J gene TRBJ1-1; D gene ambiguous. The germline CDR1 and CDR2 sequences are SGHTA and FQGNSA. Trimming removed 1 base at V and 4 bases at J, with 7 bases between. The CDR3 loop spans 13 amino acids. CDR3 loop: CASSLGGSTEAFF. CDR3 bases: TGTGCCAGCAGCTTAGGAGGGTCCACTGAAGCTTTCTTT.

V and J are TRBV7-2 and TRBJ1-6; no firm D call. The germline V and J ends were trimmed by 5 bases and 10 bases, with 12 bases remaining between them. Germline lookup yields CDR1 SGHTA and CDR2 FQGNSA. There are 13 residues in the CDR3. The CDR3 nucleotides read TGTGCCAGCAGCCCCCGGTCGGGGTCACCCCTCCACTTT. It is translated as CASSPRSGSPLHF.